This T cell receptor beta chain came from a study of CD8+CD57+ T cells in acquired aplastic anemia. CDR1 and CDR2 from the germline V gene are LNHNV and YYDKDF (reference sequence). This CDR3 is 12 amino acids long. Trimming pared 1 base from V and 3 bases from J, leaving 4 bases between. Patients selected for sequencing had displayed CD8+CD57+ cell expansion by flow cytometry. For CDR3 and TCR beta VDJ profiling, genomic DNA was the template used. MiXCR, applied by TCRdb to the reads, yields one record per CDR3 protein. The data contain fewer than 250,000 distinct CDR3 sequences, more than 40% of them singletons. In this sample, this clonotype turned up many times.

This chain uses TRBV15 with TRBJ2-7, with D unclear. This TCR was sampled from a human donor with aplastic anemia. Input material: sorted CD4+, CD8+, or CD8+CD57+ T cells (not recorded which) from PBMCs. As DNA, the CDR3 is TGTGCCACCAGCAGAGCCTACTACGAGCAGTACTTC. It specifies CATSRAYYEQYF.